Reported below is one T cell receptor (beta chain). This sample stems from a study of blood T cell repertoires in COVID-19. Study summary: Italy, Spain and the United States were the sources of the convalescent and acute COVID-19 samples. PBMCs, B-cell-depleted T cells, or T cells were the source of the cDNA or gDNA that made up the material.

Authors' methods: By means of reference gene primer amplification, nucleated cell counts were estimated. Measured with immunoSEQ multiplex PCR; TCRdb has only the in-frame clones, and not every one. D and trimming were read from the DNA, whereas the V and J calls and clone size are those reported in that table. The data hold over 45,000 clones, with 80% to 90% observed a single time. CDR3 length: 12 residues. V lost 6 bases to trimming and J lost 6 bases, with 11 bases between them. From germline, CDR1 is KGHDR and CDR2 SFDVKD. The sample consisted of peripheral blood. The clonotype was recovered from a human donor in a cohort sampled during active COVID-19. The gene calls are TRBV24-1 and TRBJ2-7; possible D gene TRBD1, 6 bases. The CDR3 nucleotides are TGTGCCACCAGTTCCATCAGGGGCGAGCAGTACTTC. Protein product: CATSSIRGEQYF.